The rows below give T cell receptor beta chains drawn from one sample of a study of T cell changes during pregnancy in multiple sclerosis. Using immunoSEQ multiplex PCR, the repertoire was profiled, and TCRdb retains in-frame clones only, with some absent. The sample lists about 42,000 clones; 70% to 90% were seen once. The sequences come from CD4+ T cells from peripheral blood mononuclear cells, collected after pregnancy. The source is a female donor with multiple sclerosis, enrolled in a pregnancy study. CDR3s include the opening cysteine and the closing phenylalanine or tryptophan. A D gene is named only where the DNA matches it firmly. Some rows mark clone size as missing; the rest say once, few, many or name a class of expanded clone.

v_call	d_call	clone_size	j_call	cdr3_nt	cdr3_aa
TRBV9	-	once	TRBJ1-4	TGTGCCAGCAGCGGAACGATGAGGGAAAAACTGTTTTTT	CASSGTMREKLFF
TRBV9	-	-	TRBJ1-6	TGTGCCAGCAGTTCTAACCTCAACTCCCATAATTCACCCCTCCACTTT	CASSSNLNSHNSPLHF
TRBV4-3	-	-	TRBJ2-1	TGCGCCAGCAGCCAAGGAACGGCGGGCCACTACAATGAGCAGTTCTTC	CASSQGTAGHYNEQFF
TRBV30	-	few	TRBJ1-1	TGTGCCTGGAGTGTCCCCGACAGGAGGAACACTGAAGCTTTCTTT	CAWSVPDRRNTEAFF
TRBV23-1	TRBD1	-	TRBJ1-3	TGCGCCAGCAGTCAAGGACAGGGATTTGGAAACACCATATATTTT	CASSQGQGFGNTIYF
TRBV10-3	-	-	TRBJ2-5	TGTGCCATCAGTGAGCGTCTCCAAGAGACCCAGTACTTC	CAISERLQETQYF
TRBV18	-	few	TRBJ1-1	TGTGCCAGCGCCCGGACGGGGGGCGAAACTGAAGCTTTCTTT	CASARTGGETEAFF
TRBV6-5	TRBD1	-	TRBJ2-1	TGTGCCAGCAGTTACTCGATAGGACCAGGGGGCAATGAGCAGTTCTTC	CASSYSIGPGGNEQFF
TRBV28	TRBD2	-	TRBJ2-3	TGTGCCAGCAGTGCCCCGGGACTAGGCACAGATACGCAGTATTTT	CASSAPGLGTDTQYF
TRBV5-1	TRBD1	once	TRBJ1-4	TGCGCCAGCCGGAGGGGGCCGAATGAAAAACTGTTTTTT	CASRRGPNEKLFF
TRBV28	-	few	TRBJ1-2	TGTGCCAGCACCTCGACAGAGTTCTATGGCTACACCTTC	CASTSTEFYGYTF
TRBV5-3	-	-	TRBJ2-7	TGTGCCAGCTACTCAGGGGGGTTCGGGACTAGGACCTACGAGCAGTACTTC	CASYSGGFGTRTYEQYF
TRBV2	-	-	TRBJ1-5	TGTGCCAGCAGCGGAGACGGGGGGCAGCCCCAGCATTTT	CASSGDGGQPQHF
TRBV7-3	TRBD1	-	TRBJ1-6	TGTGCCAGCAGCCTACAGGGGGCGGGTTCACCCCTCCACTTT	CASSLQGAGSPLHF
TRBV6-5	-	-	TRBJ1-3	TGTGCCAGCAAGATACAGGGCTCTGGAAACACCATATATTTT	CASKIQGSGNTIYF
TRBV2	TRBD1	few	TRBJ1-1	TGTGCCAGCAAGGAGAGAGGGGGCGTCGGTGAAGCTTTCTTT	CASKERGGVGEAFF
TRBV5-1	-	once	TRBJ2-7	TGCGCCAGCAGCCCAAGAGGAGGTAGGGTTGACTACGAGCAGTACTTC	CASSPRGGRVDYEQYF
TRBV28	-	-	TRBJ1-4	TGTGCCAGCAGCCCCCCCCACAGGACATATGAAAAACTGTTTTTT	CASSPPHRTYEKLFF
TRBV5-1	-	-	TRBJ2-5	TGCGCCAGCCGTACCGGGGGAAACCAAGAGACCCAGTACTTC	CASRTGGNQETQYF
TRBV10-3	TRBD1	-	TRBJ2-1	TGTGCCTCCACACGCGGGGGGGGACAGGGGGTATGGGAGCAGTTCTTC	CASTRGGGQGVWEQFF
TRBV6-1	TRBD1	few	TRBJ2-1	TGTGCCAGCAGTGAAGACCCGGGACAGGGGTACAATGAGCAGTTCTTC	CASSEDPGQGYNEQFF
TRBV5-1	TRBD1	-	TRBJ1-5	TGCGCCAGCAGCCGGGACAGGAACCAGCCCCAGCATTTT	CASSRDRNQPQHF
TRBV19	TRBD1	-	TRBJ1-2	TGTGCCAGTAGCCTGGACAGGGCTCTGGGCGGCTACACCTTC	CASSLDRALGGYTF
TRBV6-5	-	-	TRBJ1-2	TGTGCCAGCAAGGGCGTGGGCCAGGGGACCTATGGCTACACCTTC	CASKGVGQGTYGYTF
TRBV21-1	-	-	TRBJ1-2	TGTGCCAGCCCTGCCAATGGACAGCAGACTAACCCCCTAGGGTATGGCTACACCTTC	CASPANGQQTNPLGYGYTF
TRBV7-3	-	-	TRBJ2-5	TGTGCCAGCAGCCTCCGGGAAGGGGGGACCCAGTACTTC	CASSLREGGTQYF
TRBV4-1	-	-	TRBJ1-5	TGCGCCAGCAGCCAAGAGGGACATAGCAATCAGCCCCAGCATTTT	CASSQEGHSNQPQHF
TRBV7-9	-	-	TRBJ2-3	TGTGCCAGCACCCCAAGGCGGACAGATACGCAGTATTTT	CASTPRRTDTQYF
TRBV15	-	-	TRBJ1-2	TGTGCCACCAGCAGAGACGAAAACAGCTATGGCTACACCTTC	CATSRDENSYGYTF
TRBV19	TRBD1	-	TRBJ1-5	TGTGCCAGTAGACAGGGGGTTCTAAGCAATCAGCCCCAGCATTTT	CASRQGVLSNQPQHF
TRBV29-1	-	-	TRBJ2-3	TGCAGCGTGACTAGTTCGGGTATCACAGATACGCAGTATTTT	CSVTSSGITDTQYF
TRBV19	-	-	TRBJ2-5	TGTGCCAGTAGTATTTTAGGGGTTAGAGAGACCCAGTACTTC	CASSILGVRETQYF
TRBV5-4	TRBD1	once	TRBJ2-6	TGTGCCAGCAGCCAGCGTCCGACAGGGGGCTCCTCTGGGGCCAACGTCCTGACTTTC	CASSQRPTGGSSGANVLTF
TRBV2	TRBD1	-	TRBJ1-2	TGTGCCAGCAGGGACAGGGGTTCAGCGGGCTACACCTTC	CASRDRGSAGYTF
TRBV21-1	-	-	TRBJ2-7	TGTGCCAGCAGCAAAACTAGGGACGACAGGGTAGGGACCTACGAGCAGTACTTC	CASSKTRDDRVGTYEQYF
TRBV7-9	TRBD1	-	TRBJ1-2	TGTGCCAGCAGCCTGTCAGCCGGGACAGGGGACTATGGCTACACCTTC	CASSLSAGTGDYGYTF
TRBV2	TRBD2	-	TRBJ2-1	TGTGCCAGCAGTGAAGTAACGGGGACTAGCGGGGGGTTCTTC	CASSEVTGTSGGFF
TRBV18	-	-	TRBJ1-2	TGTGCCAGCTCACCGCGGGCAGGAATGGATGGCTACACCTTC	CASSPRAGMDGYTF